The 9 T cell receptor beta chains in this list originate from one sample, sequenced in a study of long-term antiretroviral therapy in people with HIV. Runs used v3.0 of the immunoSEQ assay and were done at survey level. Repertoires were generated with immunoSEQ multiplex PCR, while TCRdb's copy carries only in-frame clones and drops some. There are 34,000 or so clones in the sample; approximately 85% occur only once, and 4.4% lies in the top ten. The sample here was unsorted PBMCs, taken about 3.3 years after starting antiretroviral therapy. All receptors derive from a man younger than 30 with HIV.

The chain uses TRBV7-9 and TRBJ2-1; D is ambiguous. The V end lost 5 bases, the J end lost 0 bases, and 11 bases lay between the germline ends. The CDR3 is made up of 15 amino acids. Germline CDR1 and CDR2: SEHNR and FQNEAQ (reference sequence). This CDR3 reads CASSTSEDSYNEQFF. For the CDR3, the DNA is TGTGCCAGCAGCACGAGCGAGGACTCCTACAATGAGCAGTTCTTC.

The rearrangement uses TRBV14 and TRBJ1-2; the D is unclear. CDR1 and CDR2 (germline): SGHDN, FVKESK. Trimming left V 0 bases short and J 7 bases short, with 9 bases between. The CDR3 spans 13 residues. This chain's CDR3 is CASSQEARFGYTF. The CDR3 DNA is TGTGCCAGCAGCCAAGAAGCGCGCTTTGGCTACACCTTC.

The gene calls are TRBV5-5 and TRBJ2-3, with 7 bases fitting TRBD1. J gave up 2 bases and V 0 bases, and 6 bases lay outside the gene matches. The CDR3 totals 16 residues. Germline CDR1 SGHKS, CDR2 YYEKEE (reference sequence). As DNA, the CDR3 is TGTGCCAGCAGCTTGGAGGGGGCCCGGGCCACAGATACGCAGTATTTT. Encoded protein: CASSLEGARATDTQYF.

This clone occurred once. The rearrangement joins TRBV7-9 to TRBJ2-2; D gene ambiguous. Trimming cost V 1 base and J 0 bases, with 9 bases left between them. Germline CDR1 reads SEHNR; CDR2 reads FQNEAQ (reference sequence). The CDR3 sequence is 16 residues long. The CDR3 sequence: CASSLGAGPNTGELFF. The CDR3 nucleotides are TGTGCCAGCAGCTTAGGGGCCGGTCCGAACACCGGGGAGCTGTTTTTT. The entire variable domain, with the rest obtained from reference TRBV7-9 and TRBJ2-2, is as follows: DTGVSQNPRHKITKRGQNVTFRCDPISEHNRLYWYRQTLGQGPEFLTYFQNEAQLEKSRLLSDRFSAERPKGSFSTLEIQRTEQGDSAMYLCASSLGAGPNTGELFFGEGSRLTVL.

The rearrangement joins TRBV6-6 to TRBJ2-1, with 9 nucleotides matching TRBD2. CDR3 length: 15 residues. The ends lost 8 bases at V and 9 bases at J; junction bases unmatched: 14. Germline CDR1 is MNHNY and CDR2 is SVGAGI (reference sequence). The DNA of the CDR3 is TGTGCCAGCCACGCTAGCGGGACACGAGCCCTTGAGCAGTTCTTC. Residues: CASHASGTRALEQFF.

The V and J genes are TRBV27 and TRBJ2-2, with no clear D. V lost 0 bases and J lost 4, with 3 bases in between. The CDR3 covers 13 residues. CDR1 and CDR2 from the germline V gene are MNHEY and SMNVEV (reference sequence). The CDR3 is CASSLSLTGELFF. CDR3 coding DNA: TGTGCCAGCAGTTTATCTCTCACCGGGGAGCTGTTTTTT.

This clone was seen just once. The chain is built from TRBV4-2 and TRBJ2-1; 7 bases map to TRBD2. The CDR3 runs 12 residues. The V gene end was trimmed by 4 bases and the J gene end by 7 bases; junction bases not matched to a gene: 1. CDR1 is LGHNA and CDR2 is YNFKEQ in the germline V gene. The chain's CDR3 is CASSPGGNEQFF. For the CDR3, the DNA is TGTGCCAGCAGCCCCGGGGGGAATGAGCAGTTCTTC.

The chain carries TRBV28 and TRBJ2-7, with a weak D call TRBD2 (5 bases). The CDR3 runs to 16 residues. CDR1 is MDHEN, CDR2 SYDVKM, per germline. V was clipped by 5 bases and J by 1 base, with 18 bases between them. The CDR3 here is CASSLDRFRGSYEQYF. CDR3 sequence (DNA): TGTGCCAGCAGTCTCGACCGATTTCGGGGATCCTACGAGCAGTACTTC.

The J gene is TRBJ2-5, the V gene TRBV28; D is possibly TRBD2 (6 bases). Per the germline V gene, CDR1 is MDHEN and CDR2 is SYDVKM. CDR3 size: 16 residues. V was trimmed by 2 bases and J by 1 base, leaving 14 bases between them. CDR3 in DNA: TGTGCCAGCAGTTTAGTGTTAGGAGGGCCCCAAGAGACCCAGTACTTC. Translating it yields CASSLVLGGPQETQYF.